This T cell receptor beta chain was recovered during a study of CD8+CD57+ T cells in acquired aplastic anemia. Study at large: Each DNA sample taken from sorted CD4+ and CD8+ cells came to about 3.4 ug on average. Among healthy donors, CD4+ cells averaged approximately 10 million reads. Regarding the study as a whole: There were fewer than 35 CD8+ CDR3 sequences that occurred in both patients and controls.

Germline V gene data show CDR1 as SGHDN and CDR2 as FVKESK. This CDR3 is 16 amino acids long. With regard to this clonotype: Its target is not known. One end of the junction does not line up with germline, which may come from a read error.

The use of genomic DNA as template underpinned the TCR beta VDJ and CDR3 profiling. MiXCR was run by TCRdb on the reads, yielding one entry per CDR3 protein. The table has some 64,000 distinct CDR3 sequences, around 55% seen once; the top ten hold about 2.5%. Sample: sorted CD4+, CD8+, or CD8+CD57+ T cells (not recorded which) from PBMCs. The gene calls are TRBV14 and TRBJ2-1; TRBD2 aligns across 10 bases. The clonotype comes from a human donor in good health, serving as a control. The CDR3 nucleotides are TGTGCCAGCAGCCACCGACTAGCGGGTATCTACAATGGGCAGTTCTTC. Its protein product is CASSHRLAGIYNGQFF.